The 12 T cell receptor beta chains given below trace back to one sample, sequenced in a study of response to subunit inactivated influenza vaccine. One entry per CDR3 protein, called by TCRdb with MiXCR from the RT-PCR reads. The profile covers under 200,000 distinct CDR3 sequences, with approximately 12% appearing a single time and approximately 30% taken by the ten largest. This sample also belongs to another study, concerning T cells expressing NK-cell markers. That publication notes: A 5'RACE template switching approach incorporating UMIs was used to make TCR beta cDNA.

The sample consisted of CD8+ T cells sorted from PBMCs, taken about 13 days after vaccination. All receptors derive from a man over 45 who received an inactivated influenza vaccine.

This clonotype was seen only once. The J gene is TRBJ2-1, the V gene TRBV6-2 or TRBV6-3, with TRBD2 matching over 10 bases. V lost 6 bases and J lost 11; bases outside the gene matches: 19. In germline, CDR1 is MNHEY, CDR2 SVGEGT. The CDR3 contains 17 residues. Here the CDR3 reads CASSQGLSGGKLDKQFF. In nucleotides, the CDR3 is TGTGCCAGCAGCCAAGGACTTAGCGGGGGGAAATTGGATAAGCAGTTCTTC.

This clonotype appeared a few times. J is TRBJ2-3 and V is TRBV27; 8 bases align to TRBD1. CDR1 is MNHEY and CDR2 is SMNVEV in the germline V gene (reference sequence). V lost 4 bases and J lost 1; bases outside the gene matches: 7. The CDR3 extends over 16 amino acids. CDR3 residues: CASSSGQGGGTDTQYF. The CDR3, as DNA: TGTGCCAGCAGTTCAGGACAGGGCGGGGGCACAGATACGCAGTATTTT.

This sequence joins TRBV27 and TRBJ2-7; the D gene is possibly TRBD1 (5 bases). This CDR3 is built from 13 residues. The V gene lost 4 bases and the J gene lost 6 bases, with 13 bases spanning the gap. Germline CDR1 is MNHEY and CDR2 is SMNVEV (reference sequence). The CDR3 is CASSWKPGREQYF. The CDR3 DNA is TGTGCCAGCAGTTGGAAGCCAGGGCGCGAGCAGTACTTC.

This clonotype was seen more than once but under ten times. The CDR3 here is CASSLFPSYGVAGTDNEQFF. Here the CDR3 DNA reads TGTGCCAGCAGCTTATTCCCTTCCTACGGGGTAGCGGGAACTGACAATGAGCAGTTCTTC. The gene calls are TRBV11-2 and TRBJ2-1, with TRBD2 matching 8 bases. This CDR3 region has 20 residues. J lost 5 bases, V lost 2 bases, and 20 bases had no gene match. Germline V gene data show CDR1 as SGHAT and CDR2 as FQNNGV.

In its sample, this clonotype was seen many times. The gene calls are TRBV12-3 or TRBV12-4 and TRBJ2-7; 9 nucleotides agree with TRBD2. Trimming removed 6 bases from V and 6 bases from J; junction bases left unmatched: 9. The CDR3 contains 14 residues. DNA for the CDR3: TGTGCCAGCAGCGAGACTAGCGGTTTGGTCGAGCAGTACTTC. Its protein is CASSETSGLVEQYF.

The rearrangement joins TRBV27 to TRBJ2-1; 11 bases match TRBD2. The trim removed 5 bases at V and 4 bases at J, leaving 7 bases unmatched. Germline-derived CDR1 and CDR2 are MNHEY and SMNVEV (reference sequence). This CDR3 is built from 16 residues. The CDR3 spells CASSPLTSGMYNEQFF. CDR3 nucleotide sequence: TGTGCCAGCAGTCCCTTGACTAGCGGGATGTACAATGAGCAGTTCTTC.

The chain uses TRBV7-9 and TRBJ2-7; D possibly corresponds to TRBD2 (6 bases). CDR1 is SEHNR, CDR2 FQNEAQ, per germline (reference sequence). V was clipped by 5 bases and J by 5 bases, with 13 bases between them. The CDR3 totals 13 residues. For the CDR3, the DNA is TGTGCCAGCAGCGGAGGGACGGCCCACGAGCAGTACTTC. Translated, it gives CASSGGTAHEQYF.

The chain employs TRBV4-3 and TRBJ2-1, with D maybe TRBD2 (6 bases). V gave up 1 base and J gave up 8 bases, with 24 bases separating them. Germline CDR1 reads LGHNA; CDR2 reads YSLEER. The CDR3 spans 18 residues. CDR3 amino acids: CASSQGVLLDLRGDEQFF. The CDR3, as DNA: TGCGCCAGCAGCCAAGGTGTCCTCCTAGACCTGCGCGGGGATGAGCAGTTCTTC.

The chain uses TRBV29-1 and TRBJ2-1; D is unclear. The CDR3 spans 16 residues. Per germline, CDR1 SQVTM and CDR2 ANQGSEA. V gave up 3 bases and J gave up 0 bases, with 15 bases separating them. The CDR3 sequence is CSVEGWVDNSYNEQFF. CDR3 nucleotide sequence: TGCAGCGTTGAGGGGTGGGTAGATAACTCCTACAATGAGCAGTTCTTC.

The sample holds a few counts of this clonotype. This chain links TRBV7-9 with TRBJ2-6; D is unresolved. Germline V gives CDR1 SEHNR, CDR2 FQNEAQ (reference sequence). Between the trimmed V and J ends, which lost 4 bases and 0 bases, there was a span of 10 bases. CDR3 length: 16 amino acids. The CDR3 reads CASSSALFSGANVLTF. The CDR3 bases are TGTGCCAGCAGCTCGGCGCTTTTCTCTGGGGCCAACGTCCTGACTTTC.

In the case of this clonotype: A read error may be the cause here, since a much bigger clone is one base away. The chain joins TRBV4-1 to TRBJ2-5; 7 bases match TRBD1. J lost 7 bases, V lost 3 bases, and 8 bases had no gene match. CDR1 is MGHRA, CDR2 YSYEKL, per germline. This CDR3 spans 14 amino acids. In nucleotides, the CDR3 is TGCGCCAGCAGCCAGGCTCAGGGGGAAGGGACCCAGTACTTC. Translation gives CASSQAQGEGTQYF.

The V and J genes are TRBV7-2 and TRBJ2-1; weak D call: TRBD2 (5 bases). The CDR3 spans 16 residues. Deletions cut 4 bases from V and 4 bases from J, with 17 bases between. CDR1 is SGHTA, CDR2 FQGNSA, per germline. The CDR3 sequence is CASSYLTGSAYNEQFF. The CDR3 DNA sequence: TGTGCCAGCAGCTATTTGACGGGGTCAGCGTACAATGAGCAGTTCTTC.